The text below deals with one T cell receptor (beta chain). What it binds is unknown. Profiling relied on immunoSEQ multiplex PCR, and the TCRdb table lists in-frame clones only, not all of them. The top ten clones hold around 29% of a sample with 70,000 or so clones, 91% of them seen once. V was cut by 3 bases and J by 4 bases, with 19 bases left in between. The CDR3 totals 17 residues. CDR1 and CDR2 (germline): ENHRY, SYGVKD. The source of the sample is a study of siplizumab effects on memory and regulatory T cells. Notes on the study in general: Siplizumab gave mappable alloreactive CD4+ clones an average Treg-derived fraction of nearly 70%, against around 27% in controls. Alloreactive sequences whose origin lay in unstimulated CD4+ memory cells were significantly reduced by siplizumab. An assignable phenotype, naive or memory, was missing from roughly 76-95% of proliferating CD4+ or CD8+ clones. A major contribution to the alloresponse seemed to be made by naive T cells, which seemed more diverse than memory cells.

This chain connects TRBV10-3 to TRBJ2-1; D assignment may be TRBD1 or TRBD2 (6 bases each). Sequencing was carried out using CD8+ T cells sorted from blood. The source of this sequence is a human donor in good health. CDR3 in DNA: TGTGCCATCAGTGAAGGAACGGGGGCCAGGGTTTACAATGAGCAGTTCTTC. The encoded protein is CAISEGTGARVYNEQFF.